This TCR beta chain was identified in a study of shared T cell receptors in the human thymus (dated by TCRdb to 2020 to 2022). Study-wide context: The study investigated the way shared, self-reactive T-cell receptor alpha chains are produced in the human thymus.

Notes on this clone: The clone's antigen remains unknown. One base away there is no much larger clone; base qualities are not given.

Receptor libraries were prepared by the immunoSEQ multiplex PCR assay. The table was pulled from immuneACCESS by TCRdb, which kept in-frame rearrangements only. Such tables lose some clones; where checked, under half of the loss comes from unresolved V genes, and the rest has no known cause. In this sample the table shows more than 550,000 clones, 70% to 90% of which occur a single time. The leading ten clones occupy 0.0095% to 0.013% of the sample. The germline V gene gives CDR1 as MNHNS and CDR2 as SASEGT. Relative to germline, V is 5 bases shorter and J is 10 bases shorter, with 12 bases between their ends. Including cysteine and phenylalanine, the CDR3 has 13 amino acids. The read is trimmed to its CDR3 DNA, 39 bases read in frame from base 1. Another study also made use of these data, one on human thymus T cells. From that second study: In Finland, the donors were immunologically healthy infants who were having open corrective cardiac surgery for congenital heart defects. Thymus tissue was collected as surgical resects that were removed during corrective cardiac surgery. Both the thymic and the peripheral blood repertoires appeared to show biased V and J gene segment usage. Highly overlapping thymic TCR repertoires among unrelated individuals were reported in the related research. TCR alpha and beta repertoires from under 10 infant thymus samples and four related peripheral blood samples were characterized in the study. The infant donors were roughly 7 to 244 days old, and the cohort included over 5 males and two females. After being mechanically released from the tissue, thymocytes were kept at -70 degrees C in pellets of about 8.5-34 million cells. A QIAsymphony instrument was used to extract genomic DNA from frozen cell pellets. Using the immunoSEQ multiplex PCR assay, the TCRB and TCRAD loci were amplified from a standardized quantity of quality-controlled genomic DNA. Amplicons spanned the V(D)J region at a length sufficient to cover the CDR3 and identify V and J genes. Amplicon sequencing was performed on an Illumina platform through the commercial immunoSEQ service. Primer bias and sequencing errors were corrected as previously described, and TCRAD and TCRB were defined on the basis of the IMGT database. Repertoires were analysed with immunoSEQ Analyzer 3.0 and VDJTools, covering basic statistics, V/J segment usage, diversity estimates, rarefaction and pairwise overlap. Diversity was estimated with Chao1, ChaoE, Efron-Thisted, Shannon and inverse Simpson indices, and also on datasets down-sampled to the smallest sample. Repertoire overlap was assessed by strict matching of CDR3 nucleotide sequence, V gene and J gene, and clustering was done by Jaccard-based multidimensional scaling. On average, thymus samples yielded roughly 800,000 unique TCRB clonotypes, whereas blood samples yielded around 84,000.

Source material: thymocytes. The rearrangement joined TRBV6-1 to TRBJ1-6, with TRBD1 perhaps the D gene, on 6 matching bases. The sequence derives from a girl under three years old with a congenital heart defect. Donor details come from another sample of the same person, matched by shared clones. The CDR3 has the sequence CASSSQGFSPLHF. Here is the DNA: TGTGCCAGCAGTTCCCAGGGGTTCTCACCCCTCCACTTT.